A single sample gave rise to the 20 T cell receptor beta chains below, sequenced in a study of cytomegalovirus exposure and HLA in healthy donors (dated by TCRdb to about 2017). Library generation was performed with the immunoSEQ multiplex PCR assay. For the multiplex PCR, a mixture combining 60 forward primers for TCR Vbeta segments and 13 reverse primers for TCR Jbeta segments was used. TCRdb retrieved this table from immuneACCESS and kept in-frame rearrangements only. Not all clones are present; in checked studies, unresolved V genes account for under half, and no reason is known for the remainder. A total of 200,000 to 300,000 clones appear in this sample, around 80% of them only once. 0.45% to 0.5% of the sample is taken by the ten largest. Sequenced: PBMCs. Receptors were obtained from a boy aged 5 to 17 in good health and CMV-seronegative.

V usage is TRBV19 and J usage is TRBJ1-1; unclear D gene. This CDR3 has 14 residues. Germline V gene sequence: CDR1 LNHDA, CDR2 SQIVND (reference sequence). Between the trimmed V and J ends, which lost 0 bases and 5 bases, there was a span of 10 bases. CDR3 sequence: CASSIESGWTEAFF. The CDR3 nucleotides are TGTGCCAGTAGTATAGAGTCCGGGTGGACTGAAGCTTTCTTT.

The J gene is TRBJ1-5, the V gene TRBV19, with TRBD1 as a possible D gene (5 bases). Per the germline V gene, CDR1 is LNHDA and CDR2 is SQIVND (reference sequence). The V and J ends lost 9 bases and 2 bases respectively, with 17 bases between them. This CDR3 region has 15 residues. The DNA for the CDR3 is TGTGCCAGCGGGGGGATAGGGGTTGGCAATCAGCCCCAGCATTTT. Translation: CASGGIGVGNQPQHF.

This chain connects TRBV6-6 to TRBJ2-3; 8 bases fit TRBD1. Germline trimming cut 0 bases from V and 9 bases from J; bases unmatched to any gene: 8. CDR3 length: 15 amino acids. Germline loops: CDR1 MNHNY, CDR2 SVGAGI (reference sequence). CDR3 sequence: CASSYSLQGAGTQYF. The CDR3 bases are TGTGCCAGCAGTTACTCGCTTCAGGGGGCAGGAACGCAGTATTTT.

V is TRBV27 and J is TRBJ2-7; maybe TRBD1 (6 bases). The CDR3 runs 14 residues. CDR1 and CDR2 from the germline V gene are MNHEY and SMNVEV (reference sequence). The V gene lost 6 bases and the J gene lost 2 bases, with 14 bases spanning the gap. This CDR3 is CASRHRDKAYEQYF. The CDR3, as DNA: TGTGCCAGCAGACACCGGGACAAGGCCTACGAGCAGTACTTC.

This chain uses TRBV6-1 with TRBJ2-2; D ambiguous. Germline assignment: CDR1 MNHNS and CDR2 SASEGT. Trimming stripped 8 bases from V and 3 bases from J, with 7 bases between. The length of the CDR3 is 12 residues. CDR3 sequence: CASSPYTGELFF. The CDR3 DNA reads as TGTGCCAGCTCTCCGTACACCGGGGAGCTGTTTTTT.

The chain carries TRBV6-1 and TRBJ1-5; 8 positions agree with TRBD1. The CDR3 spans 14 residues. The germline V gene has CDR1 MNHNS and CDR2 SASEGT. With V trimmed by 4 bases and J by 5 bases, 4 bases remained unmatched. The CDR3 sequence: CASSAQGAYQPQHF. In nucleotides, the CDR3 is TGTGCCAGCAGTGCGCAGGGGGCATATCAGCCCCAGCATTTT.

The rearrangement links TRBV5-4 to TRBJ2-7; D is perhaps TRBD2 (7 bases). In germline, CDR1 is SGHNT, CDR2 YYREEE (reference sequence). The CDR3 runs to 13 residues. The ends were cut back, 3 bases at V and 6 bases at J, with 13 bases in the middle. CDR3 sequence: CASSSAGGLEQYF. The CDR3 nucleotides are TGTGCCAGCAGCTCGGCCGGGGGGCTCGAGCAGTACTTC.

The V and J genes are TRBV5-4 and TRBJ1-4; D gene ambiguous. Per germline, CDR1 SGHNT and CDR2 YYREEE (reference sequence). Trimming left V 4 bases short and J 5 bases short, with 12 bases between. This CDR3 is built from 14 residues. The CDR3 spells CASSPDRENEKLFF. Here the CDR3 DNA reads TGTGCCAGCAGCCCCGACCGGGAAAATGAAAAACTGTTTTTT.

This clone has only one observation. Other DNA sequences in this sample translate to the same CDR3. The chain uses TRBV10-3 and TRBJ1-2; maybe TRBD1 (5 bases). CDR3 size: 12 residues. The V end lost 2 bases, the J end lost 6 bases, and 7 bases lay between the germline ends. Germline V CDR1 and CDR2: ENHRY, SYGVKD. CDR3 sequence: CAISEGGDGYTF. The CDR3 DNA follows: TGTGCCATCAGTGAGGGGGGGGATGGCTACACCTTC.

V is TRBV19 and J is TRBJ2-1; D is possibly TRBD2 (6 bases). Germline CDR1 is LNHDA and CDR2 is SQIVND (reference sequence). This CDR3 spans 14 amino acids. V lost 5 bases to trimming and J lost 8 bases, with 16 bases between them. This CDR3 is CASSERLGSYEQFF. The DNA for the CDR3 is TGTGCCAGTAGTGAAAGACTAGGGAGCTATGAGCAGTTCTTC. The whole variable domain, filled in from reference TRBV19 and TRBJ2-1, reads DGGITQSPKYLFRKEGQNVTLSCEQNLNHDAMYWYRQDPGQGLRLIYYSQIVNDFQKGDIAEGYSVSREKKESFPLTVTSAQKNPTAFYLCASSERLGSYEQFFGPGTRLTVL.

This clone came up once. This chain uses TRBV2 with TRBJ2-5; D possibly corresponds to TRBD2 (6 bases). CDR3 length: 12 residues. CDR1 and CDR2 (germline): SNHLY, FYNNEI. With 6 bases removed from V and 4 bases from J, the gap between germline ends came to 9 bases. This CDR3 is CASSMEGETQYF. The CDR3 nucleotides read TGTGCCAGCAGCATGGAGGGAGAGACCCAGTACTTC.

This clone was observed a few times. V usage is TRBV7-9 and J usage is TRBJ1-2; TRBD1 agrees at 9 bases. V dropped 5 bases and J dropped 7; count of bases not matched to a gene: 11. This CDR3 region has 15 residues. Germline CDR1 is SEHNR and CDR2 is FQNEAQ (reference sequence). The CDR3 is CASSLPWDRAAGYTF. Written as DNA, the CDR3 is TGTGCCAGCAGCCTCCCGTGGGACAGGGCGGCTGGCTACACCTTC.

This chain uses TRBV30 with TRBJ1-6; D is unclear. Germline CDR1 reads GTSNPN; CDR2 reads SVGIG (reference sequence). Trimming took off 0 bases at V and 13 bases at J, with 19 bases between the two ends. This CDR3 is built from 15 residues. The CDR3 DNA follows: TGTGCCTGGAGTGTACTTATGGGGAGTCCAGGCCCCCTCCACTTT. This sequence encodes CAWSVLMGSPGPLHF.

This clone was picked up a small number of times. The genes are TRBV5-4 and TRBJ2-7; unclear D gene. V was shortened by 7 bases and J by 3 bases, with 14 bases between the two germline ends. Per the germline V gene, CDR1 is SGHNT and CDR2 is YYREEE (reference sequence). The CDR3 is 13 residues long. The CDR3 bases are TGTGCCAGCCGGAGCTTTAACAACTACGAGCAGTACTTC. The encoded protein is CASRSFNNYEQYF.

This chain joins TRBV2 and TRBJ1-3; D is uncertain. The V and J ends lost 6 bases and 2 bases respectively, with 11 bases between them. From germline, CDR1 is SNHLY and CDR2 FYNNEI. The CDR3 extends over 14 amino acids. The CDR3 DNA reads TGTGCCAGCAGCGAGACGAGGACTGGAAACACCATATATTTT. Protein sequence: CASSETRTGNTIYF.

The chain joins TRBV19 to TRBJ1-1; 8 nucleotides agree with TRBD1. This CDR3 comprises 13 residues. CDR1 is LNHDA and CDR2 is SQIVND in the germline V gene (reference sequence). The ends lost 3 bases at V and 3 bases at J; junction bases unmatched: 0. CDR3 amino acids: CASSMTGDTEAFF. The CDR3 nucleotides are TGTGCCAGTAGTATGACAGGGGACACTGAAGCTTTCTTT.

This clone was seen only a few times. The rearrangement joins TRBV2 to TRBJ2-1, with TRBD1 matching over 9 bases. Germline CDR1 SNHLY, CDR2 FYNNEI. The ends lost 0 bases at V and 2 bases at J; junction bases unmatched: 2. The CDR3 is 16 residues long. DNA for the CDR3: TGTGCCAGCAGTGAAGCCGGGACAGGGCCCTACAATGAGCAGTTCTTC. Translated, it gives CASSEAGTGPYNEQFF.

The chain employs TRBV7-3 and TRBJ2-2; the match to TRBD2 covers 8 bases. J was trimmed by 6 bases and V by 0 bases; bases with no gene match: 6. CDR3 length: 16 residues. Germline CDR1 reads SGHTA; CDR2 reads FQGTGA. The CDR3 nucleotides read TGTGCCAGCAGCTTAACGCTCGCGGGGGGACCCGGGGAGCTGTTTTTT. Its translation is CASSLTLAGGPGELFF. The whole variable domain, filled in from reference TRBV7-3 and TRBJ2-2, reads GAGVSQTPSNKVTEKGKYVELRCDPISGHTALYWYRQSLGQGPEFLIYFQGTGAADDSGLPNDRFFAVRPEGSVSTLKIQRTERGDSAVYLCASSLTLAGGPGELFFGEGSRLTVL.

V gene TRBV4-1 combines with J gene TRBJ2-7; unclear D gene. V lost 0 bases and J 3 bases, leaving 12 bases between the germline ends. CDR1 and CDR2 (germline): MGHRA, YSYEKL. This CDR3 is 15 amino acids long. The CDR3 DNA follows: TGCGCCAGCAGCCAAGAACCTAGTCCGCTCTACGAGCAGTACTTC. Protein sequence: CASSQEPSPLYEQYF.

In DNA form, the CDR3 reads TGTGCCAGCAGCCCCGCCGGGGGGAACACTGAAGCTTTCTTT. Its protein is CASSPAGGNTEAFF. The V call is TRBV5-5, the J call TRBJ1-1; maybe TRBD1 (5 bases). There are 14 residues in the CDR3. Deletions cut 4 bases from V and 1 base from J, with 11 bases between. CDR1 and CDR2 from the germline V gene are SGHKS and YYEKEE (reference sequence).